This TCR beta chain emerged from a study of cytomegalovirus exposure and HLA in healthy donors. Study conclusions and caveats: Some highly shared sequence variants likely arose as a pipeline artifact. Later examination showed HLA-associated TCR beta chains had greater clonal expansion than equally common others.

Comments on this clone: Its antigen is as yet unknown.

The study ran its PCR with 60 Vbeta and 13 Jbeta primers. Generated by immunoSEQ multiplex PCR, the TCRdb table keeps only in-frame clones and is missing some. The sample has fewer than 200,000 clones, around 81% seen once. Germline V gene sequence: CDR1 MNHEY, CDR2 SMNVEV (reference sequence). The CDR3 sequence is 16 residues long. V lost 4 bases to trimming and J lost 6 bases, with 19 bases between them. This chain connects TRBV27 to TRBJ1-5; D gene uncertain. The sample comprised PBMCs. This receptor was identified in a woman in her 30s in good health and CMV-seronegative. Here the CDR3 reads CASSSLSPGFAQPQHF. The DNA of the CDR3 is TGTGCCAGCAGTTCCCTCTCACCGGGGTTCGCTCAGCCCCAGCATTTT.